A single sample gave rise to the 4 T cell receptor beta chains below, sequenced in a study of T cells in Graves' hyperthyroidism and ophthalmopathy. RNA transcripts gave rise to amplified TCR beta CDR3 regions. Researchers ran a first-round RT-PCR on the TCR CDR3 using the HTBI primer set. TCRdb called the multiplex PCR reads again in MiXCR, with one record for every CDR3 protein. The sample includes some 500,000 distinct CDR3 sequences, about 15% of them seen just once. Sequencing was performed on blood. The receptor source for this set is a woman younger than 30 with Graves' hyperthyroidism.

This clonotype has just a few counts. The V gene is TRBV6-1, the J gene TRBJ1-2; possible D gene TRBD1, 5 bases. The ends were cut back, 10 bases at V and 2 bases at J, with 14 bases in the middle. CDR3 length: 13 residues. Per the germline V gene, CDR1 is MNHNS and CDR2 is SASEGT. CDR3 sequence: CATAGAPNYGYTF. The CDR3, as DNA: TGTGCCACCGCCGGGGCACCGAACTATGGCTACACCTTC.

Regarding this clonotype: A read error may be the cause here, since a much bigger clone is one base away. The rearrangement links TRBV20-1 to TRBJ2-1, with TRBD1 matching over 7 bases. Per the germline V gene, CDR1 is DFQATT and CDR2 is SNEGSKA (reference sequence). This CDR3 has 14 amino acids. CDR3 residues: CSAKTATGVNERFF. In DNA, the CDR3 is TGCAGTGCTAAGACAGCTACAGGGGTCAATGAGCGGTTCTTC.

The chain couples TRBV19 to TRBJ2-5; 9 bases map to TRBD2. Germline CDR1 reads LNHDA; CDR2 reads SQIVND (reference sequence). The CDR3 covers 16 residues. Germline trimming cut 5 bases from V and 7 bases from J; bases unmatched to any gene: 14. The CDR3 loop is CASSDRLAVGEGTQYF. CDR3 coding DNA: TGTGCCAGTAGTGATAGACTAGCGGTCGGGGAGGGGACCCAGTACTTC.

This clonotype was counted at least ten times. This sequence joins TRBV2 and TRBJ1-2; D is undetermined. The CDR3 has 10 amino acids. The germline CDR1 and CDR2 sequences are SNHLY and FYNNEI. The DNA of the CDR3 is TGTGAAGTAGGTGAAGTTGGCTACACCTTC. It is translated as CEVGEVGYTF.